This is a list of T cell receptor beta chains from one sample in a study of T cells in tumors after PD-1 blockade. Only in-frame clones appear in the TCRdb table, and some are missing; sequencing was by immunoSEQ multiplex PCR. The repertoire holds 9,000 to 15,000 clones, with 60% to 70% as singletons. Sequences were derived from tumor tissue, sampled before anti-PD-1 treatment. The origin of the receptors is a human donor with basal cell carcinoma. The CDR3 runs from the conserved cysteine through the conserved F or W.

V gene,CDR3 protein
TRBV2,CASSEELAGGGRETQYF
TRBV7-8,CASSKLGQGAGQPQHF
TRBV7-6,CASSPSRGTEAFF
TRBV19,CASSIGGSYGYTF
TRBV6-6,CASSTGTGYEQYF
TRBV4-1,CASRGRGANVLTF
TRBV30,CAVHPRASGRANYAGELFF
TRBV4-2,CASSQFIGRTTYEQYF
TRBV29-1,CSVEEREAGELFF
TRBV6-5,CASRWGDGGYTF
TRBV7-8,CASSLARLAGGPGEQFF
TRBV30,CAWSVSQPDTQYF
TRBV7-3,CASSLTPGSYNEQFF
TRBV3-1/TRBV3-2,CASSQGLGANYGYTF
TRBV3-1/TRBV3-2,CASSPGGFTYEQYF
TRBV12-3/TRBV12-4,CASSPRGTEAFF
TRBV19,CASSVTGALLRHGYTF
TRBV5-4,CASSRGQSDNSPLHF
TRBV27,CASQRRGKLFF
TRBV6-2/TRBV6-3,CASSFTGTSRYQPQHF
TRBV5-5,CASSLEPHSGNTIYF
TRBV27,CASSFGRGGGSSYEQYF
TRBV19,CASSDGQGARGGYTF
TRBV29-1,CSVPDSGGYTF
TRBV9,CASSFGTAFNEKLFF
TRBV7-2,CASSLVGSGGHEQYF
TRBV13,CASSLREEGGRVPYTF
TRBV7-9,CASSPYMSSGGPSYNEQFF
TRBV3-1/TRBV3-2,CASSQDPSGGQFF
TRBV5-4,CASSWTGKGDTEAFF
TRBV7-2,CASSLVFNRDGFYGYTF
TRBV29-1,CSVPGRGANVLTF
TRBV7-9,CASSPRGAGANVLTF
TRBV5-1,CASSPRAANTDTQYF
TRBV9,CASSVEGRSQGTQYF